These 21 T cell receptor beta chains came from one sample sequenced in a study of T-cell reconstitution after alpha-beta-depleted transplantation in children. During its preparation, the TCRbeta library received unique molecular identifiers. TCRdb recomputed calls from the PCR reads with MiXCR, one row per CDR3 protein. The sample shows 500,000 to 750,000 distinct CDR3 sequences, 10% to 15% of them seen only once. The starting material was PBMCs, mostly from graft donor cells, obtained 360 days after TCRalphabeta/CD19-depleted stem cell transplant. The receptors derive from a male patient younger than 18 who had a stem cell transplant for acute myeloid leukemia, so the T cells may come from the graft donor.

This chain links TRBV5-1 with TRBJ2-1; D remains ambiguous. CDR3 size: 16 residues. With 1 base removed from V and 1 base from J, the gap between germline ends came to 12 bases. Germline V CDR1 and CDR2: SGHRS, YFSETQ. CDR3 residues: CASSLLGLGSYNEQFF. As DNA, the CDR3 is TGCGCCAGCAGCTTGCTCGGCTTGGGTTCCTACAATGAGCAGTTCTTC.

This clonotype appeared a few times. The chain is built from TRBV7-8 and TRBJ2-1; D possibly matches TRBD1 or TRBD2 (5 bases each). This CDR3 spans 15 amino acids. Trimming pared 3 bases from V and 6 bases from J, leaving 15 bases between. Per germline, CDR1 SGHVS and CDR2 FQNEAQ. For the CDR3, the DNA is TGTGCCAGCAGCTTTCCGGGGCCAGCCGGCAATGAGCAGTTCTTC. It specifies CASSFPGPAGNEQFF. Using reference TRBV7-8 and TRBJ2-1 for the parts outside the CDR3, the full variable domain is GAGVSQSPRYKVAKRGQDVALRCDPISGHVSLFWYQQALGQGPEFLTYFQNEAQLDKSGLPSDRFFAERPEGSVSTLKIQRTQQEDSAVYLCASSFPGPAGNEQFFGPGTRLTVL.

This clonotype has ten or more counts. The chain joins TRBV10-3 to TRBJ2-5; 9 bases line up with TRBD2. CDR1 and CDR2 (germline): ENHRY, SYGVKD. With V trimmed by 6 bases and J by 5 bases, 13 bases remained unmatched. The CDR3 consists of 16 residues. The CDR3 bases are TGTGCCATCAGGGCTGGACTAGCGCCCTCGGGGGAGACCCAGTACTTC. Amino acids: CAIRAGLAPSGETQYF.

V is TRBV3-1 and J is TRBJ1-1; D gene ambiguous. The germline gives CDR1 LGHDT, CDR2 YNNKEL (reference sequence). The germline V and J ends were trimmed by 0 bases and 7 bases, with 9 bases remaining between them. This CDR3 region has 13 residues. The CDR3 coding sequence is TGTGCCAGCAGCCAAGATTTGTGGCATGAAGCTTTCTTT. It specifies CASSQDLWHEAFF.

In its sample, this clonotype was seen a few times. CDR3 region: CASSPRRLAGGYNEQFF. DNA of the CDR3: TGCGCCAGCAGCCCGCGGAGACTAGCGGGAGGTTACAATGAGCAGTTCTTC. This chain links TRBV5-1 with TRBJ2-1; TRBD2 aligns across 13 bases. The CDR3 has 17 residues. Germline CDR1 is SGHRS and CDR2 is YFSETQ. J gave up 4 bases and V 4 bases, and 8 bases lay outside the gene matches.

The J gene is TRBJ2-7, the V gene TRBV7-6; 7 nucleotides line up with TRBD1. The CDR3 totals 15 residues. Trimming removed 2 bases from V and 0 bases from J; junction bases left unmatched: 4. Germline loops: CDR1 SGHVS, CDR2 FNYEAQ. The CDR3, as DNA: TGTGCCAGCAGCTTAAAAAGACAGGGCTCCTACGAGCAGTACTTC. It yields the protein CASSLKRQGSYEQYF.

This clonotype has a count of ten or more. The chain couples TRBV11-2 to TRBJ2-3; TRBD2 matches 8 bases. Germline CDR1 is SGHAT and CDR2 is FQNNGV. This CDR3 region has 16 residues. V shed 5 bases, J shed 5 bases, and the junction held 12 bases outside the gene matches. CDR3 in amino acids: CASSPRTSPWGDTQYF. The CDR3 DNA is TGTGCCAGCAGCCCTCGGACTAGCCCCTGGGGAGATACGCAGTATTTT. The full variable domain, in which reference TRBV11-2 and TRBJ2-3 provide the parts outside the CDR3, is EAGVAQSPRYKIIEKRQSVAFWCNPISGHATLYWYQQILGQGPKLLIQFQNNGVVDDSQLPKDRFSAERLKGVDSTLKIQPAKLEDSAVYLCASSPRTSPWGDTQYFGPGTRLTVL.

The chain joins TRBV7-3 to TRBJ2-1; D is unclear. Trimming pared 0 bases from V and 5 bases from J, leaving 23 bases between. Germline loops: CDR1 SGHTA, CDR2 FQGTGA. This CDR3 contains 19 residues. CDR3: CASSLTLSGTLGTHNEQFF. Here the CDR3 DNA reads TGTGCCAGCAGCTTAACGCTCTCTGGCACCTTGGGAACTCACAATGAGCAGTTCTTC.

This chain uses TRBV20-1 with TRBJ1-4, with TRBD1 matching over 8 bases. CDR1 is DFQATT and CDR2 is SNEGSKA in the germline V gene (reference sequence). The CDR3 runs to 12 residues. CDR3 nucleotide sequence: TGCAGCGGAGACAGGGGAGGCGAAAAACTGTTTTTT. As protein: CSGDRGGEKLFF.

The table lists this clonotype with many counts. This chain connects TRBV20-1 to TRBJ2-3; a possible D gene is TRBD2 (6 bases). With 0 bases removed from V and 2 bases from J, the gap between germline ends came to 15 bases. The length of the CDR3 is 16 residues. Germline values: CDR1 DFQATT, CDR2 SNEGSKA (reference sequence). CDR3 protein: CSARDTWRVSTDTQYF. In nucleotides, the CDR3 is TGCAGTGCTAGAGACACGTGGAGGGTTTCCACAGATACGCAGTATTTT.

This clonotype occurred many times. The chain carries TRBV7-6 and TRBJ2-5; D not resolved. Germline V gene data show CDR1 as SGHVS and CDR2 as FNYEAQ. There are 16 residues in the CDR3. The V end lost 6 bases, the J end lost 1 base, and 18 bases lay between the germline ends. The CDR3 loop reads CASSLNPQAAQETQYF. The CDR3 region has the DNA TGTGCCAGCAGTCTAAATCCCCAGGCCGCCCAAGAGACCCAGTACTTC.

This clonotype occurred many times. The chain carries TRBV9 and TRBJ2-5; D is unclear. Per the germline V gene, CDR1 is SGDLS and CDR2 is YYNGEE. The V end was cut by 0 bases, the J end by 2 bases, with 11 bases between. The CDR3 contains 15 residues. The CDR3 region has the DNA TGTGCCAGCAGCGTAGACCCGAGCCCACAAGAGACCCAGTACTTC. It yields the protein CASSVDPSPQETQYF.

This clonotype was seen many times. The chain joins TRBV20-1 to TRBJ2-1; D not certain. This CDR3 region has 11 residues. The ends were cut back, 5 bases at V and 4 bases at J, with 6 bases in the middle. Per germline, CDR1 DFQATT and CDR2 SNEGSKA (reference sequence). Here the CDR3 reads CSADTYNEQFF. The CDR3 DNA sequence: TGCAGTGCTGACACATACAATGAGCAGTTCTTC.

The rearrangement uses TRBV27 and TRBJ1-1; the D is unclear. The CDR3 has 16 amino acids. Germline-derived CDR1 and CDR2 are MNHEY and SMNVEV (reference sequence). Trimming removed 2 bases from V and 0 bases from J, with 13 bases in between. CDR3 sequence: CASSLRSSVLNTEAFF. The CDR3 nucleotides read TGTGCCAGCAGTTTACGATCCTCCGTCTTGAACACTGAAGCTTTCTTT.

The chain uses TRBV12-3 or TRBV12-4 and TRBJ2-1; 11 bases fit TRBD2. V trimming: 5 bases; J trimming: 7 bases; junction bases outside the gene matches: 7. The CDR3 has 15 residues. CDR3 nucleotides: TGTGCCAGCAGTCCCACTAGCGGGGGCGCGAATGAGCAGTTCTTC. Amino acids: CASSPTSGGANEQFF.

This clonotype has more than one count but fewer than ten. The V and J genes are TRBV12-3 or TRBV12-4 and TRBJ2-5, with TRBD1 matching over 7 bases. Trimming took 6 bases from V and 5 from J; bases not matched to a gene: 9. The CDR3 totals 14 residues. The CDR3 sequence is CASSPTGVWETQYF. CDR3 sequence (DNA): TGTGCCAGCAGCCCTACAGGGGTGTGGGAGACCCAGTACTTC.

There are a few counts of this clonotype. V and J are TRBV24-1 and TRBJ2-1; 8 bases are a match to TRBD2. CDR3 size: 17 residues. J lost 7 bases, V lost 4 bases, and 14 bases had no gene match. Germline-derived CDR1 and CDR2 are KGHDR and SFDVKD. DNA for the CDR3: TGTGCCACCAGTGACCCTACTAGCGGAAGAGCCTCAAATGAGCAGTTCTTC. The encoded protein is CATSDPTSGRASNEQFF.

This clonotype occurred many times. The chain links TRBV27 to TRBJ1-6; 7 bases map to TRBD1. The V gene end was trimmed by 8 bases and the J gene end by 6 bases; junction bases not matched to a gene: 7. The germline V gene encodes CDR1 MNHEY and CDR2 SMNVEV (reference sequence). The CDR3 is 14 amino acids. The CDR3 loop reads CASSKDRANSPLHF. CDR3 coding DNA: TGTGCCAGCTCGAAAGACAGGGCTAATTCACCCCTCCACTTT.

This clonotype was seen a few times. The chain recombines TRBV20-1 with TRBJ1-6, with no clear D. CDR3 length: 14 amino acids. Germline assignment: CDR1 DFQATT and CDR2 SNEGSKA (reference sequence). V gave up 0 bases and J gave up 4 bases, with 7 bases separating them. The CDR3 coding sequence is TGCAGTGCTAGAGACCGACGGTATAATTCACCCCTCCACTTT. Protein product: CSARDRRYNSPLHF.

This clonotype was seen many times. V gene TRBV6-1 combines with J gene TRBJ2-1, with 7 bases lining up with TRBD1. Germline CDR1 and CDR2: MNHNS and SASEGT. The CDR3 is 15 residues long. V trimming: 1 base; J trimming: 6 bases; junction bases outside the gene matches: 6. The CDR3 protein is CASSEDGAGGNEQFF. The CDR3 DNA reads TGTGCCAGCAGTGAAGATGGGGCAGGGGGCAATGAGCAGTTCTTC.

This clonotype was picked up a small number of times. The CDR3, as DNA: TGCAGCTTCACCGTGGGGGCACTGGACTCTGGAAACACCATATATTTT. It codes for CSFTVGALDSGNTIYF. The rearrangement links TRBV29-1 to TRBJ1-3; a weak D match, TRBD1 (6 bases). Trimming cost V 8 bases and J 0 bases, with 20 bases left between them. The CDR3 totals 16 residues. Germline V gene sequence: CDR1 SQVTM, CDR2 ANQGSEA.